The T cell receptor (beta chain) under discussion was sequenced for a study of response to subunit inactivated influenza vaccine. The V gene lost 3 bases and the J gene lost 2 bases, with 14 bases spanning the gap. Germline CDR1 and CDR2: SGDLS and YYNGEE. The CDR3 has 15 residues. Regarding this clonotype: Antigen: not known.

General study findings and limits: Each seasonal flu vaccination may recruit only limited new T cells, authors suggested.

TCRdb redid the calling of the RT-PCR reads with MiXCR, one entry per CDR3 protein. The sample lists approximately 300,000 distinct CDR3 sequences; 20% to 25% were seen once. The material sequenced was PBMCs from blood, taken about 19 months after vaccination. V gene TRBV9 combines with J gene TRBJ1-2; TRBD1 might be the D (6 bases). The TCR was taken from a man between 50 and 69 years old who received an inactivated influenza vaccine. CDR3: CASSGSGQKNYGYTF. CDR3 coding DNA: TGTGCCAGCAGCGGATCGGGACAAAAAAACTATGGCTACACCTTC.